The present T cell receptor beta chain was sequenced within a study of cytomegalovirus exposure and HLA in healthy donors. The CDR3 has 12 residues. Trimming shortened V by 0 bases and J by 11 bases, and 10 bases separated the two germline ends. CDR1 ENHRY and CDR2 SYGVKD come from the germline V gene. Study findings and constraints: In a later analysis, V- and J-gene trimming of beta chains associated with a DCLRE1C missense variant, replicated independently. Sequencing depth roughly uniform across donors was assumed in presence/absence analyses.

Notes on this clone: The antigen is undetermined.

Researchers ran the PCR with 60 Vbeta and 13 Jbeta primers. Per the original methods: The count from a later analysis was 65 million to 90 million unique TCR beta chains, approximately 9.9 million of them shared. Assay: immunoSEQ multiplex PCR; the TCRdb copy retains only in-frame clones and omits some. The V and J calls and clone size were taken over from that table, and D and trimming were inferred from the DNA. The sample includes around 210,000 clones, around 73% of them seen just once. The chain couples TRBV10-3 to TRBJ1-1; unclear D gene. The sample was PBMCs. The clonotype originates from a woman aged 30 to 39 in good health and CMV-seronegative. The CDR3 bases are TGTGCCATCAGTGAGTCGTCGGCGGGGGCTTTCTTT. Translation gives CAISESSAGAFF.